The 18 T cell receptor beta chains below all came from one sample that was sequenced in a study of blood T cells in healthy people across ages. A sample-barcoded 5' primer and a J-beta primer mix were used in a second PCR of roughly 7 to 11 cycles. TCRdb fed the 5' RACE reads into MiXCR, producing one record per CDR3 protein. Among 650,000 to 800,000 distinct CDR3 sequences listed, about 51% were seen once. Sequences were obtained from blood. Receptors were obtained from a woman aged 80 or over in good health.

This clonotype turned up a few times. The chain links TRBV11-2 to TRBJ2-1, with D possibly being TRBD2 (5 bases). V gave up 5 bases and J gave up 14 bases, with 22 bases separating them. Per germline, CDR1 SGHAT and CDR2 FQNNGV. The CDR3 is 14 amino acids. CDR3 nucleotides: TGTGCCAGCAGCCGAGGAGTCCCGGCGGGCCTCGAGTTCTTC. Translated, it gives CASSRGVPAGLEFF.

The chain couples TRBV6-1 to TRBJ2-1; D remains ambiguous. V was shortened by 5 bases and J by 10 bases, with 9 bases between the two germline ends. There are 11 residues in the CDR3. Per germline, CDR1 MNHNS and CDR2 SASEGT. The CDR3 coding sequence is TGTGCCAGCAGTACCCACCTCGAGCAGTTCTTC. It encodes CASSTHLEQFF.

The chain links TRBV12-3 or TRBV12-4 to TRBJ2-4, with unresolved D. V lost 2 bases to trimming and J lost 13 bases, with 12 bases between them. The CDR3 contains 12 residues. CDR3 region: CASSLNELEQYF. CDR3 DNA: TGTGCCAGCAGTTTAAATGAATTGGAGCAGTACTTC.

The chain is built from TRBV20-1 and TRBJ1-1; no clear D. This CDR3 comprises 13 residues. V gave up 5 bases and J gave up 5 bases, with 15 bases separating them. Looked up from germline, CDR1 is DFQATT and CDR2 is SNEGSKA (reference sequence). Here the CDR3 reads CSAPSRVLTEAFF. The DNA of the CDR3 is TGCAGTGCTCCCTCCCGGGTACTAACTGAAGCTTTCTTT.

A word on this clonotype: Being one base from a much bigger clone, this may be a read error. The genes are TRBV20-1 and TRBJ1-2, with D tentatively TRBD1 (5 bases). The CDR3 spans 12 residues. Germline lookup yields CDR1 DFQATT and CDR2 SNEGSKA (reference sequence). V lost 6 bases to trimming and J lost 6 bases, with 14 bases between them. CDR3 DNA sequence: TGCAGTGCCACCCAGGGTGGGGATGGCTACACCTTC. This gives the protein CSATQGGDGYTF.

This clonotype was seen many times. The chain links TRBV15 to TRBJ2-3, with D perhaps assigned TRBD1 or TRBD2 (6 bases each). Germline V gives CDR1 LNHNV, CDR2 YYDKDF (reference sequence). This CDR3 has 16 amino acids. V lost 2 bases and J 1 base, leaving 13 bases between the germline ends. CDR3 region: CATSRPPGAGTDTQYF. In DNA, the CDR3 is TGTGCCACCAGCAGACCCCCGGGGGCCGGCACAGATACGCAGTATTTT.

As to this clonotype: This may come from a read error, since a much larger clone is one base off. This chain uses TRBV6-2 or TRBV6-3 with TRBJ1-2; D may be TRBD1 (6 bases). Trimming shortened V by 7 bases and J by 4 bases, and 13 bases separated the two germline ends. The CDR3 contains 13 residues. The V gene's germline CDR1 is MNHEY and CDR2 SVGEGT. The CDR3 nucleotides are TGTGCCAGCAATCCGACAGGTAGCTATGGCTACACCTTC. Amino acid sequence: CASNPTGSYGYTF.

This clonotype occurred many times. This chain connects TRBV27 to TRBJ2-7, with D tentatively TRBD1 (6 bases). The germline V gene encodes CDR1 MNHEY and CDR2 SMNVEV (reference sequence). V was clipped by 4 bases and J by 7 bases, with 17 bases between them. CDR3 length: 14 residues. The chain's CDR3 is CASSWGPGVGEQYF. CDR3 bases: TGTGCCAGCAGTTGGGGCCCAGGGGTTGGTGAGCAGTACTTC.

This clonotype came up many times. The chain has TRBV5-1 and TRBJ2-1; D is possibly TRBD1 or TRBD2 (5 bases each). The V and J ends lost 5 bases and 0 bases respectively, with 12 bases between them. Germline V CDR1 and CDR2: SGHRS, YFSETQ. The CDR3 has 15 amino acids. The CDR3 coding sequence is TGCGCCAGCAGAAGGGGACGGGACTCCTACAATGAGCAGTTCTTC. Translation: CASRRGRDSYNEQFF. Full variable domain (rest looked up from reference TRBV5-1 and TRBJ2-1): KAGVTQTPRYLIKTRGQQVTLSCSPISGHRSVSWYQQTPGQGLQFLFEYFSETQRNKGNFPGRFSGRQFSNSRSEMNVSTLELGDSALYLCASRRGRDSYNEQFFGPGTRLTVL.

This clonotype came up a few times. The chain recombines TRBV10-3 with TRBJ2-5, with D unresolved. The CDR3 has 11 amino acids. The ends were cut back, 3 bases at V and 5 bases at J, with 4 bases in the middle. In germline, CDR1 is ENHRY, CDR2 SYGVKD. The CDR3: CAISDLETQYF. The CDR3 nucleotides are TGTGCCATCAGTGATTTGGAGACCCAGTACTTC.

This clonotype was seen repeatedly, ten times or more. The V gene is TRBV5-1, the J gene TRBJ2-7; D possibly corresponds to TRBD1 (5 bases). This CDR3 contains 14 residues. The V and J ends lost 1 base and 4 bases respectively, with 12 bases between them. The germline V gene has CDR1 SGHRS and CDR2 YFSETQ. CDR3 sequence: CASSLTGPSYEQYF. The CDR3 nucleotides are TGCGCCAGCAGCTTGACAGGCCCATCGTACGAGCAGTACTTC.

V is TRBV12-3 or TRBV12-4 and J is TRBJ2-5, with TRBD2 identical over 11 bases. The CDR3 contains 15 residues. J was trimmed by 4 bases and V by 6 bases; bases with no gene match: 7. CDR3 sequence: CASSSGLAEGETQYF. CDR3 coding DNA: TGTGCCAGCAGCTCGGGACTAGCGGAGGGAGAGACCCAGTACTTC.

This clonotype was observed many times. The genes are TRBV12-3 or TRBV12-4 and TRBJ2-7; 7 positions match TRBD2. V lost 0 bases to trimming and J lost 5 bases; unmatched junction nucleotides: 7. The CDR3 totals 15 residues. CDR3 nucleotide sequence: TGTGCCAGCAGTTTAGCGGGGGGGGTAGCAAACGAGCAGTACTTC. It is translated as CASSLAGGVANEQYF.

V gene TRBV20-1 combines with J gene TRBJ2-3; TRBD2 aligns across 13 bases. V was clipped by 3 bases and J by 6 bases; unmatched bases: 6. The CDR3 extends over 15 amino acids. The germline V gene encodes CDR1 DFQATT and CDR2 SNEGSKA (reference sequence). CDR3 nucleotide sequence: TGCAGTGCTAGTGGACTAGCGGGGGTCCATGATACGCAGTATTTT. It yields the protein CSASGLAGVHDTQYF.

This clonotype was detected ten times or more. V is TRBV29-1 and J is TRBJ2-5, with no clear D. Trimming took off 3 bases at V and 3 bases at J, with 14 bases between the two ends. The CDR3 is 14 amino acids. CDR1 and CDR2 from the germline V gene are SQVTM and ANQGSEA. The CDR3 reads CSVDSGSIEETQYF. The CDR3 bases are TGCAGCGTTGATTCGGGCTCTATAGAAGAGACCCAGTACTTC. Using reference TRBV29-1 and TRBJ2-5 for the parts outside the CDR3, the full variable domain is SAVISQKPSRDICQRGTSLTIQCQVDSQVTMMFWYRQQPGQSLTLIATANQGSEATYESGFVIDKFPISRPNLTFSTLTVSNMSPEDSSIYLCSVDSGSIEETQYFGPGTRLLVL.

The chain joins TRBV14 to TRBJ1-6, with no clear D. This CDR3 contains 15 residues. Trimming removed 0 bases at V and 6 bases at J, with 9 bases between. Germline lookup yields CDR1 SGHDN and CDR2 FVKESK. The CDR3 sequence: CASSQDRALNSPLHF. DNA for the CDR3: TGTGCCAGCAGCCAAGATAGGGCTCTTAATTCACCCCTCCACTTT.

This clonotype showed up many times. The CDR3 region is CASSQGVAPTYEQYF. For the CDR3, the DNA is TGTGCCAGCAGCCAAGGGGTTGCTCCAACCTACGAGCAGTACTTC. This chain uses TRBV3-1 with TRBJ2-7; D gene uncertain. This CDR3 spans 15 amino acids. V was pared by 1 base and J by 2 bases, with 12 bases between. CDR1 is LGHDT and CDR2 is YNNKEL in the germline V gene (reference sequence).

The rearrangement joins TRBV10-2 to TRBJ1-4, with D possibly being TRBD1 (6 bases). Germline values: CDR1 WSHSY, CDR2 SAAADI. The ends were cut back, 0 bases at V and 3 bases at J, with 14 bases in the middle. This CDR3 spans 17 amino acids. The CDR3 DNA is TGCGCCAGCAGTGAGTCAGCAGGGGTCGGGGCTAATGAAAAACTGTTTTTT. This codes for CASSESAGVGANEKLFF.